The T cell receptor (beta chain) described here comes from a study of shared clonotypes between healthy human individuals. Study summary: Donors were two women and three men aged 18 to 49. Researchers assigned three CD4 naive, three CD4 memory, two CD8 naive and one CD8 memory plate to each donor. Points from the study as a whole: Among the subsets, naive ones generally showed larger estimated richness than memory ones.

As originally analysed: ImmunoSEQ only sent back junction sequences with no quality scores, so filtering was done differently. Clones were sequenced by immunoSEQ multiplex PCR, and TCRdb holds only the in-frame ones, with some missing. The V and J calls and clone size are taken from that table; D and trimming were inferred from the DNA. The profile covers about 1,500,000 clones, with around 95% appearing a single time and 1% to 1.5% taken by the ten largest. In its sample, this clone was seen once. As yet, its antigen is unknown. V gave up 8 bases and J gave up 6 bases, with 8 bases separating them. There are 11 residues in the CDR3. Germline V gene sequence: CDR1 MNHEY, CDR2 SVGAGI.

The TCR comes from a man aged 30 to 39 in good health. Sequencing was carried out using naive CD4+ T cells sorted from blood. Specified subset: CD45RA+ positively selected. The chain joins TRBV6-5 to TRBJ2-1; D may be TRBD2 (5 bases). As DNA, the CDR3 is TGTGCCAGCGGGAGAGTCAATGAGCAGTTCTTC. It codes for CASGRVNEQFF.